Below, 13 T cell receptor beta chains from the same sample are listed, as sequenced in a study of T cells after yellow fever vaccination. Each CDR3 protein is one row after TCRdb ran MiXCR on the 5' RACE reads. The sample holds some 300,000 distinct CDR3 sequences, roughly 9% seen once. This specimen was CD4+ T cells sorted from PBMCs, taken 5 days after the yellow fever booster vaccination. All receptors derive from a young man who received the YFV17D yellow fever vaccine.

The J gene is TRBJ1-6, the V gene TRBV7-9, with 9 bases lining up with TRBD1. Germline V lookup: CDR1 SEHNR, CDR2 FQNEAQ (reference sequence). V was pared by 5 bases and J by 7 bases, with 3 bases of the junction left unmatched. The CDR3 runs 14 residues. Here the CDR3 DNA reads TGTGCCAGCAGCACAGGGGGCTTAAATTCACCCCTCCACTTT. Protein sequence: CASSTGGLNSPLHF.

The J gene is TRBJ1-6, the V gene TRBV12-3 or TRBV12-4, with D unclear. The CDR3 runs to 16 residues. V lost 2 bases and J lost 7, with 15 bases in between. The CDR3: CASSLMLRNGNSPLHF. The CDR3 DNA sequence: TGTGCCAGCAGTTTAATGCTCCGGAACGGGAATTCACCCCTCCACTTT.

This clonotype was seen ten or more times. This chain links TRBV30 with TRBJ2-7, with 7 bases identical to TRBD1. Looked up from germline, CDR1 is GTSNPN and CDR2 is SVGIG (reference sequence). The CDR3 runs to 13 residues. Germline trimming cut 3 bases from V and 7 bases from J; bases unmatched to any gene: 9. The CDR3 DNA sequence: TGTGCCTGGAGCTCGACAGGGATCGGTGAGCAGTACTTC. Encoded protein: CAWSSTGIGEQYF. Full variable domain (outside the CDR3, taken from reference TRBV30 and TRBJ2-7): SQTIHQWPATLVQPVGSPLSLECTVEGTSNPNLYWYRQAAGRGLQLLFYSVGIGQISSEVPQNLSASRPQDRQFILSSKKLLLSDSGFYLCAWSSTGIGEQYFGPGTRLTVT.

Written as DNA, the CDR3 is TGTGCCAGCAGTTACTCGGGGGGCGGTGGAAACACCATATATTTT. Encoded protein: CASSYSGGGGNTIYF. The chain is built from TRBV6-5 and TRBJ1-3, with a possible D match to TRBD1 (6 bases). The V end was cut by 0 bases, the J end by 3 bases, with 9 bases between. Germline V gene data show CDR1 as MNHEY and CDR2 as SVGAGI. This CDR3 comprises 15 residues.

Only a few counts were recorded for this clonotype. The chain combines TRBV20-1 with TRBJ2-5; 10 bases fit TRBD1. Looked up from germline, CDR1 is DFQATT and CDR2 is SNEGSKA (reference sequence). V shed 4 bases, J shed 4 bases, and the junction held 9 bases outside the gene matches. CDR3 length: 15 residues. CDR3: CSATGTGVISETQYF. In DNA form, the CDR3 reads TGCAGTGCTACTGGGACAGGGGTCATCTCAGAGACCCAGTACTTC.

V and J are TRBV20-1 and TRBJ2-2, with D uncertain. Germline CDR1 is DFQATT and CDR2 is SNEGSKA (reference sequence). V dropped 6 bases and J dropped 0 bases, with 8 bases sitting between them. This CDR3 spans 13 amino acids. The CDR3 DNA reads as TGCAGTGCCAAGACACCGAACACCGGGGAGCTGTTTTTT. Protein product: CSAKTPNTGELFF.

This clonotype was counted between two and nine times. The V gene is TRBV24-1, the J gene TRBJ2-2; D not certain. The length of the CDR3 is 15 residues. CDR1 is KGHDR, CDR2 SFDVKD, per germline. The V gene lost 3 bases and the J gene lost 0 bases, with 7 bases spanning the gap. CDR3 coding DNA: TGTGCCACCAGTGATCCACGAGCGAACACCGGGGAGCTGTTTTTT. Residues: CATSDPRANTGELFF.

A few counts support this clonotype. The V and J genes are TRBV5-1 and TRBJ2-7; 13 nucleotides match TRBD2. The CDR3 runs to 19 residues. The V gene's germline CDR1 is SGHRS and CDR2 YFSETQ. V lost 0 bases to trimming and J lost 0 bases; unmatched junction nucleotides: 9. CDR3 amino acids: CASSLGHTGTSGTSYEQYF. The CDR3 coding sequence is TGCGCCAGCAGCTTGGGGCATACCGGGACTAGCGGGACCTCCTACGAGCAGTACTTC.

The V call is TRBV19, the J call TRBJ2-7; the match to TRBD1 covers 9 bases. The germline V gene has CDR1 LNHDA and CDR2 SQIVND (reference sequence). The junction had 6 bases not matched to a gene; V was cut back by 6 bases and J by 0 bases. This CDR3 has 15 residues. In DNA form, the CDR3 reads TGTGCCAGTAGACGACAGGGGGTGACCTCCTACGAGCAGTACTTC. This sequence encodes CASRRQGVTSYEQYF. Looking up the rest from reference TRBV19 and TRBJ2-7 gives the full variable domain: DGGITQSPKYLFRKEGQNVTLSCEQNLNHDAMYWYRQDPGQGLRLIYYSQIVNDFQKGDIAEGYSVSREKKESFPLTVTSAQKNPTAFYLCASRRQGVTSYEQYFGPGTRLTVT.

This clonotype was recorded a few times. V gene TRBV6-1 combines with J gene TRBJ2-1, with 10 bases matching TRBD1. The junction had 13 bases not matched to a gene; V was cut back by 7 bases and J by 7 bases. The CDR3 covers 16 residues. Germline CDR1 and CDR2: MNHNS and SASEGT. The CDR3 reads CASIPRPGQGRNEQFF. Here the CDR3 DNA reads TGTGCCAGCATTCCACGACCGGGACAGGGGAGGAATGAGCAGTTCTTC.

This clonotype showed up just a few times. The chain couples TRBV6-1 to TRBJ2-1, with D maybe TRBD1 (6 bases). Trimming cost V 6 bases and J 5 bases, with 11 bases left between them. Germline CDR1 is MNHNS and CDR2 is SASEGT. The CDR3 sequence is 13 residues long. CDR3 region: CASRKDRNNEQFF. In DNA form, the CDR3 reads TGTGCCAGCAGGAAAGACAGGAACAATGAGCAGTTCTTC.

The rearrangement links TRBV20-1 to TRBJ2-1; the match to TRBD1 covers 7 bases. Germline V CDR1 and CDR2: DFQATT, SNEGSKA (reference sequence). CDR3 length: 15 residues. The V and J ends lost 2 bases and 0 bases, in that order; junction bases with no gene match: 4. CDR3 bases: TGCAGTGCTAGATACTGGGACAGCTCCTACAATGAGCAGTTCTTC. Translated: CSARYWDSSYNEQFF.

This rearrangement joins TRBV7-2 to TRBJ2-3; D is undetermined. This CDR3 has 14 residues. V lost 2 bases to trimming and J lost 6 bases, with 12 bases between them. Germline-derived CDR1 and CDR2 are SGHTA and FQGNSA. The CDR3 nucleotides read TGTGCCAGCAGCTTATTTCAAGGGCTGGATACGCAGTATTTT. It codes for CASSLFQGLDTQYF.